Below are 16 T cell receptor beta chains sequenced from a single sample in a study of breast tumors, draining lymph nodes, adjacent tissues. TCRdb fed the multiplex PCR reads into MiXCR, producing one record per CDR3 protein. The table has about 25,000 distinct CDR3 sequences, about 24% seen once; the top ten hold less than 15%. The specimen was breast tumor tissue. Receptors originate from a female donor with breast cancer. Some clones in this sample may be carry-over from other donors' samples.

There are many counts of this clonotype. The chain carries TRBV5-6 and TRBJ2-1; D is unclear. Germline loops: CDR1 SGHDT, CDR2 YYEEEE. CDR3 length: 14 residues. V was shortened by 0 bases and J by 6 bases, with 10 bases between the two germline ends. The CDR3 loop is CASSLVLSLNEQFF. The CDR3 DNA follows: TGTGCCAGCAGCTTGGTATTGTCGCTCAATGAGCAGTTCTTC.

This clonotype was counted many times. This chain connects TRBV5-1 to TRBJ2-3, with 12 bases lining up with TRBD1. Germline trimming cut 4 bases from V and 7 bases from J; bases unmatched to any gene: 10. CDR3 length: 16 amino acids. Germline CDR1 SGHRS, CDR2 YFSETQ. The chain's CDR3 is CASSPTGTGGLNTQYF. Here the CDR3 DNA reads TGCGCCAGCAGCCCGACCGGGACAGGGGGCTTAAATACGCAGTATTTT.

The chain links TRBV12-3 or TRBV12-4 to TRBJ1-3; 8 positions agree with TRBD1. After removal of 6 bases from V and 4 bases from J, the junction contained 2 bases not matched to a gene. The CDR3 contains 13 residues. The CDR3 DNA reads as TGTGCCAGCAGGACAGGGGACGGAAACACCATATATTTT. This encodes CASRTGDGNTIYF.

This clonotype counts as medium-sized. CDR3 sequence: CSASNSYEQYF. CDR3 coding DNA: TGCAGTGCTAGTAACTCCTACGAGCAGTACTTC. V usage is TRBV20-1 and J usage is TRBJ2-7; D ambiguous. Trimming shortened V by 3 bases and J by 0 bases, and 3 bases separated the two germline ends. The germline gives CDR1 DFQATT, CDR2 SNEGSKA (reference sequence). The CDR3 runs 11 residues.

A few counts support this clonotype. The rearrangement uses TRBV12-3 or TRBV12-4 and TRBJ1-1; the D is unclear. The germline V and J ends were trimmed by 5 bases and 5 bases, with 15 bases remaining between them. The CDR3 has 14 residues. This CDR3 is CASSPLGRDTEAFF. In DNA form, the CDR3 reads TGTGCCAGCAGTCCGCTGGGTCGGGATACTGAAGCTTTCTTT.

This clonotype came up many times. The rearrangement links TRBV5-4 to TRBJ2-1; TRBD2 matches 13 bases. The CDR3 spans 16 residues. Germline assignment: CDR1 SGHNT and CDR2 YYREEE (reference sequence). The junction had 9 bases not matched to a gene; V was cut back by 3 bases and J by 9 bases. The CDR3 DNA is TGTGCCAGCAGCTCTCCGAGGACTAGCGGGAGTATTGAGCAGTTCTTC. Its protein product is CASSSPRTSGSIEQFF. Drawing the rest from reference TRBV5-4 and TRBJ2-1, the complete variable domain is ETGVTQSPTHLIKTRGQQVTLRCSSQSGHNTVSWYQQALGQGPQFIFQYYREEENGRGNFPPRFSGLQFPNYSSELNVNALELDDSALYLCASSSPRTSGSIEQFFGPGTRLTVL.

V and J are TRBV6-5 and TRBJ1-1; 7 nucleotides match TRBD1. V shed 6 bases and J 3 bases; nucleotides not matched to a gene: 13. CDR1 is MNHEY, CDR2 SVGAGI, per germline. The CDR3 runs to 16 residues. The CDR3 protein is CASRSSRGGRDTEAFF. As DNA, the CDR3 is TGTGCCAGCAGATCCTCGCGAGGGGGCAGGGACACTGAAGCTTTCTTT.

The rearrangement uses TRBV3-1 and TRBJ1-2, with a weak D call TRBD1 (5 bases). The ends were cut back, 4 bases at V and 8 bases at J, with 17 bases in the middle. From germline, CDR1 is LGHDT and CDR2 YNNKEL (reference sequence). The CDR3 is 14 residues long. CDR3 amino acids: CASSPFTGLGGYTF. CDR3 coding DNA: TGTGCCAGCAGCCCTTTTACGGGGCTCGGCGGCTACACCTTC.

This chain uses TRBV29-1 with TRBJ2-7; D perhaps matches TRBD1 (5 bases). This CDR3 comprises 14 residues. Germline V gives CDR1 SQVTM, CDR2 ANQGSEA. With 7 bases removed from V and 7 bases from J, the gap between germline ends came to 23 bases. CDR3 DNA sequence: TGCAGCGGACAGTGCCGGATCTCCTACAATGAGCAGTACTTC. Translating gives CSGQCRISYNEQYF.

This clonotype was seen more than once but under ten times. The rearrangement joins TRBV6-1 to TRBJ2-6; D remains unclear. CDR3 length equals 16 residues. The V and J ends lost 4 bases and 2 bases respectively, with 12 bases between them. From germline, CDR1 is MNHNS and CDR2 SASEGT. The CDR3 DNA sequence: TGTGCCAGCAGTGGGGGTTTAGGGACTGGGGCCAACGTCCTGACTTTC. Translated, it gives CASSGGLGTGANVLTF.

The chain has TRBV5-4 and TRBJ1-2, with D uncertain. Germline CDR1 and CDR2: SGHNT and YYREEE (reference sequence). V was shortened by 3 bases and J by 4 bases, with 10 bases between the two germline ends. The CDR3 loop spans 13 amino acids. The CDR3 DNA reads TGTGCCAGCAGCTACGCGGCAGGCTATGGCTACACCTTC. It yields the protein CASSYAAGYGYTF.

This clonotype has ten or more counts. The V gene is TRBV3-1, the J gene TRBJ1-3; D is uncertain. The CDR3 runs 14 residues. Trimming pared 6 bases from V and 2 bases from J, leaving 11 bases between. The V gene's germline CDR1 is LGHDT and CDR2 YNNKEL (reference sequence). The DNA for the CDR3 is TGTGCCAGCAGTCACCGCCCAACTGGAAACACCATATATTTT. It specifies CASSHRPTGNTIYF.

The chain joins TRBV18 to TRBJ1-5; perhaps TRBD1 as D (5 bases). Deletions cut 4 bases from V and 0 bases from J, with 7 bases between. The CDR3 runs to 14 residues. The germline V gene has CDR1 KGHSH and CDR2 LQKENI. CDR3 sequence (DNA): TGTGCCAGCTCACTGACAGTTAGCAATCAGCCCCAGCATTTT. Its protein product is CASSLTVSNQPQHF.

This clonotype has a count of ten or more. CDR3: CASSPPVTRGELFF. CDR3 DNA: TGTGCCAGCAGCCCACCGGTGACACGCGGGGAGCTGTTTTTT. The genes are TRBV28 and TRBJ2-2; no reliable D call. There are 14 residues in the CDR3. In germline, CDR1 is MDHEN, CDR2 SYDVKM. Trimming cost V 6 bases and J 7 bases, with 15 bases left between them. Using reference TRBV28 and TRBJ2-2 for the parts outside the CDR3, the full variable domain is DVKVTQSSRYLVKRTGEKVFLECVQDMDHENMFWYRQDPGLGLRLIYFSYDVKMKEKGDIPEGYSVSREKKERFSLILESASTNQTSMYLCASSPPVTRGELFFGEGSRLTVL.

A remark on this clonotype: The junction departs from the called germline gene at one end, perhaps through a read error. V is TRBV28 and J is TRBJ1-4; D is possibly TRBD1 (6 bases). This CDR3 region has 16 residues. Germline lookup yields CDR1 MDHEN and CDR2 SYDVKM. The CDR3 sequence: CASSSPRQGQNERLFF. Here the CDR3 DNA reads TGTGCCAGCAGTTCCCCGCGGCAGGGGCAGAATGAAAGACTGTTTTTT. Filled out from reference TRBV28 and TRBJ1-4, the complete variable domain reads DVKVTQSSRYLVKRTGEKVFLECVQDMDHENMFWYRQDPGLGLRLIYFSYDVKMKEKGDIPEGYSVSREKKERFSLILESASTNQTSMYLCASSSPRQGQNERLFFGSGTQLSVL.

This clonotype was seen at least ten times. The chain has TRBV4-1 and TRBJ2-5, with D maybe TRBD2 (6 bases). Germline V gene lookup returns CDR1 MGHRA and CDR2 YSYEKL. Trimming removed 0 bases from V and 5 bases from J, with 16 bases in between. There are 16 residues in the CDR3. The CDR3 protein is CASSQEWDSLQETQYF. The CDR3 DNA follows: TGCGCCAGCAGCCAAGAATGGGACTCCCTCCAGGAGACCCAGTACTTC.